This T cell receptor (beta chain) appears in the sequencing data of a study of OX40 agonist ivuxolimab in advanced cancers. Study observations and caveats: The study observed clonal expansion of CD4+ and CD8+ blood T cells by week 6 at 0.1 to 3.0 mg/kg.

This CDR3 contains 15 residues. Germline CDR1 is LNHDA and CDR2 is SQIVND (reference sequence). With 2 bases clipped from V and 2 bases from J, the junction kept 2 bases outside the gene matches. As concerns this clone: The antigen is undetermined.

Profiled with immunoSEQ multiplex PCR; TCRdb holds only in-frame clones, not every one. The data contain about 66,000 clones, less than 90% of them seen just once; the ten biggest clones take up under 0.75%. The chain links TRBV19 to TRBJ1-5; 8 positions agree with TRBD1. The material was CD4+ or CD8+ T cells sorted from blood, obtained in a trial of the OX40 agonist ivuxolimab. The source of this sequence is an adult with an advanced solid tumor such as melanoma, head and neck, liver or kidney cancer. CDR3: CASSIQGARNQPQHF. The CDR3 nucleotides are TGTGCCAGTAGTATACAGGGGGCCCGCAATCAGCCCCAGCATTTT.